Presented here are 27 T cell receptor beta chains from one specimen sequenced in a study of cytomegalovirus exposure and HLA in healthy donors. The assay was immunoSEQ multiplex PCR, and TCRdb's table has in-frame clones only and misses some. The top ten hold roughly 1.2% of the sample, which has more than 250,000 clones, approximately 90% seen once. Sequenced material: PBMCs. The origin of the receptors is a woman aged 30 to 39 in good health and CMV-seropositive.

A remark on this clone: Sequence at one end of the junction differs from germline and may be a read error. The V and J genes are TRBV7-2 and TRBJ1-2, with D possibly matching TRBD1 (6 bases). This CDR3 region has 15 residues. Germline V gene lookup returns CDR1 SGHTA and CDR2 FQGNSA. Here the CDR3 reads CASSLGGTRNYGYTF. For the CDR3, the DNA is TGTGCCAGCAGTTTAGGGGGAACCCGTAACTATGGCTACACCTTC.

The chain is built from TRBV11-2 and TRBJ2-1, with 7 bases fitting TRBD2. This CDR3 has 15 residues. Germline V lookup: CDR1 SGHAT, CDR2 FQNNGV. J was trimmed by 4 bases and V by 0 bases; bases with no gene match: 3. CDR3: CASSLEGGRYNEQFF. The CDR3 bases are TGTGCCAGCAGCTTAGAAGGCGGGAGATACAATGAGCAGTTCTTC.

This rearrangement joins TRBV4-2 to TRBJ2-5; weak D call: TRBD2 (7 bases). CDR3 length: 14 amino acids. Germline assignment: CDR1 LGHNA and CDR2 YNFKEQ. V was pared by 4 bases and J by 13 bases, with 22 bases between. This CDR3 is CASSPMDSSGTPYF. For the CDR3, the DNA is TGTGCCAGCAGCCCTATGGACTCGAGCGGGACACCGTACTTC.

The V call is TRBV19, the J call TRBJ2-7, with TRBD2 matching 7 bases. The CDR3 sequence is 14 residues long. The V segment lost 3 bases and the J segment 3 bases; nucleotides outside the gene matches: 5. Germline CDR1 reads LNHDA; CDR2 reads SQIVND (reference sequence). The DNA of the CDR3 is TGTGCCAGTAGTATGGGCGGGAGTTTCTACGAGCAGTACTTC. Amino acid sequence: CASSMGGSFYEQYF.

The chain uses TRBV28 and TRBJ2-2; D is perhaps TRBD2 (6 bases). Germline loops: CDR1 MDHEN, CDR2 SYDVKM. This CDR3 region has 14 residues. V dropped 5 bases and J dropped 5 bases, with 12 bases sitting between them. The CDR3 reads CASSITSRTGELFF. The DNA of the CDR3 is TGTGCCAGCAGTATAACTAGCCGTACCGGGGAGCTGTTTTTT.

This chain connects TRBV5-6 to TRBJ2-1; possibly TRBD2 for D (5 bases). The germline V and J ends were trimmed by 6 bases and 4 bases, with 20 bases remaining between them. Germline V lookup: CDR1 SGHDT, CDR2 YYEEEE. This CDR3 has 16 residues. CDR3 loop: CASTPVGSSQYNEQFF. The CDR3, as DNA: TGTGCCAGCACCCCTGTAGGGAGTAGCCAGTACAATGAGCAGTTCTTC. Based on the CDR3 plus reference TRBV5-6 and TRBJ2-1, the full variable domain is DAGVTQSPTHLIKTRGQQVTLRCSPKSGHDTVSWYQQALGQGPQFIFQYYEEEERQRGNFPDRFSGHQFPNYSSELNVNALLLGDSALYLCASTPVGSSQYNEQFFGPGTRLTVL.

This chain uses TRBV28 with TRBJ1-2; D is possibly TRBD1 (6 bases). The germline gives CDR1 MDHEN, CDR2 SYDVKM. The CDR3 is made up of 14 amino acids. V was pared by 5 bases and J by 0 bases, with 10 bases between. CDR3 sequence (DNA): TGTGCCAGCAGTACAGGGATAACTAACTATGGCTACACCTTC. This gives the protein CASSTGITNYGYTF.

The CDR3 spells CASSGTNRVDTQYF. For the CDR3, the DNA is TGTGCCAGCAGCGGGACTAACCGGGTAGATACGCAGTATTTT. The chain employs TRBV2 and TRBJ2-3; TRBD2 aligns across 7 bases. The CDR3 sequence is 14 residues long. V shed 6 bases and J 5 bases; nucleotides not matched to a gene: 8. Germline lookup yields CDR1 SNHLY and CDR2 FYNNEI. Combining the CDR3 with reference TRBV2 and TRBJ2-3 gives the whole variable domain EPEVTQTPSHQVTQMGQEVILRCVPISNHLYFYWYRQILGQKVEFLVSFYNNEISEKSEIFDDQFSVERPDGSNFTLKIRSTKLEDSAMYFCASSGTNRVDTQYFGPGTRLTVL.

V usage is TRBV5-6 and J usage is TRBJ2-3; tentative D call: TRBD2 (5 bases). Trimming removed 5 bases from V and 9 bases from J, with 13 bases in between. The CDR3 is 12 amino acids. From germline, CDR1 is SGHDT and CDR2 YYEEEE. The CDR3 region is CASSPGVGTQYF. In nucleotides, the CDR3 is TGTGCCAGCAGTCCCGGGGTTGGGACGCAGTATTTT.

The gene calls are TRBV10-1 and TRBJ2-7; a possible D gene is TRBD1 (6 bases). V shed 4 bases and J shed 7 bases, with 17 bases lying between them. Looked up from germline, CDR1 is WNHNN and CDR2 is SYGVQD (reference sequence). The CDR3 runs 14 residues. The CDR3 loop is CASSVEGHLWEQYF. The CDR3, as DNA: TGCGCCAGCAGTGTAGAGGGACACCTCTGGGAGCAGTACTTC.

This chain links TRBV27 with TRBJ2-7; 9 bases are shared with TRBD1. Germline CDR1 and CDR2: MNHEY and SMNVEV (reference sequence). This CDR3 has 14 amino acids. The trim removed 5 bases at V and 5 bases at J, leaving 7 bases unmatched. As DNA, the CDR3 is TGTGCCAGCAGTATGTCCCGGGACAGGGACGAGCAGTACTTC. Translation: CASSMSRDRDEQYF.

On this clone: The sample has other DNA sequences that encode this CDR3 too. The rearrangement joins TRBV27 to TRBJ2-7; tentative D call: TRBD1 (6 bases). Germline V CDR1 and CDR2: MNHEY, SMNVEV (reference sequence). Trimming shortened V by 3 bases and J by 2 bases, and 8 bases separated the two germline ends. The CDR3 runs to 13 residues. Here the CDR3 reads CASSFGQTYEQYF. DNA of the CDR3: TGTGCCAGCAGTTTTGGACAGACCTACGAGCAGTACTTC.

The chain is built from TRBV11-2 and TRBJ2-5, with TRBD2 matching 8 bases. Germline CDR1 reads SGHAT; CDR2 reads FQNNGV. With 6 bases clipped from V and 0 bases from J, the junction kept 6 bases outside the gene matches. CDR3 size: 15 residues. The CDR3 loop is CASRVLAGHQETQYF. The CDR3 DNA sequence: TGTGCCAGCAGGGTATTAGCGGGACACCAAGAGACCCAGTACTTC.

This clone has just a few counts. The V and J genes are TRBV6-1 and TRBJ2-6; 7 nucleotides align to TRBD1. Germline V gives CDR1 MNHNS, CDR2 SASEGT. The CDR3 has 15 amino acids. J gave up 3 bases and V 4 bases, and 3 bases lay outside the gene matches. Written as DNA, the CDR3 is TGTGCCAGCAGTGCCCGGACAGGTGGGGCCAACGTCCTGACTTTC. Translation gives CASSARTGGANVLTF.

The chain has TRBV9 and TRBJ2-2; a possible D gene is TRBD1 (6 bases). The CDR3 is 14 residues long. CDR1 is SGDLS, CDR2 YYNGEE, per germline. V was pared by 3 bases and J by 4 bases, with 10 bases between. CDR3 nucleotides: TGTGCCAGCAGCGGTACAGGGTTCACCGGGGAGCTGTTTTTT. Amino acid sequence: CASSGTGFTGELFF.

The chain couples TRBV5-1 to TRBJ2-7; D perhaps matches TRBD1 (6 bases). Germline V gene lookup returns CDR1 SGHRS and CDR2 YFSETQ. The CDR3 extends over 13 amino acids. V shed 0 bases and J shed 5 bases, with 9 bases lying between them. CDR3 amino acids: CASSLDRAHEQYF. In nucleotides, the CDR3 is TGCGCCAGCAGCTTGGACAGGGCCCACGAGCAGTACTTC.

The chain employs TRBV28 and TRBJ2-7; the match to TRBD2 covers 10 bases. The germline V gene has CDR1 MDHEN and CDR2 SYDVKM. The trim removed 3 bases at V and 4 bases at J, leaving 6 bases unmatched. The CDR3 has 15 amino acids. The CDR3, as DNA: TGTGCCAGCAGTTTTAGGAGCGGGAGGGGGTACGAGCAGTACTTC. Its protein is CASSFRSGRGYEQYF. Full variable domain (remainder filled in from reference TRBV28 and TRBJ2-7): DVKVTQSSRYLVKRTGEKVFLECVQDMDHENMFWYRQDPGLGLRLIYFSYDVKMKEKGDIPEGYSVSREKKERFSLILESASTNQTSMYLCASSFRSGRGYEQYFGPGTRLTVT.

The V gene is TRBV5-1, the J gene TRBJ2-7; TRBD1 might be the D (6 bases). V lost 4 bases, J lost 4 bases, and 15 bases lay in between. This CDR3 spans 14 amino acids. Germline CDR1 SGHRS, CDR2 YFSETQ. CDR3 residues: CASSTGTVPYEQYF. The CDR3 DNA sequence: TGCGCCAGCAGCACAGGGACGGTACCATACGAGCAGTACTTC. Full variable domain (outside the CDR3, taken from reference TRBV5-1 and TRBJ2-7): KAGVTQTPRYLIKTRGQQVTLSCSPISGHRSVSWYQQTPGQGLQFLFEYFSETQRNKGNFPGRFSGRQFSNSRSEMNVSTLELGDSALYLCASSTGTVPYEQYFGPGTRLTVT.

The genes are TRBV10-3 and TRBJ1-4; D is undetermined. The CDR3 has 14 amino acids. V was pared by 6 bases and J by 5 bases, with 13 bases between. Germline V gene sequence: CDR1 ENHRY, CDR2 SYGVKD. The DNA of the CDR3 is TGTGCCATCAGCTGGAGCGAGGGCAATGAAAAACTGTTTTTT. The encoded protein is CAISWSEGNEKLFF.

CDR3 bases: TGCGCCAGCAGCTTGGCCGATACCCCGGGACTAGCGTTCTACAATGAGCAGTTCTTC. Translating it yields CASSLADTPGLAFYNEQFF. The chain is built from TRBV5-1 and TRBJ2-1, with 10 bases lining up with TRBD2. V was clipped by 0 bases and J by 3 bases; unmatched bases: 12. Germline CDR1 SGHRS, CDR2 YFSETQ. This CDR3 has 19 amino acids.

This clone was observed a single time. The chain combines TRBV28 with TRBJ2-7; 7 nucleotides align to TRBD2. The CDR3 contains 14 residues. V lost 7 bases and J lost 2; bases outside the gene matches: 8. Germline V gives CDR1 MDHEN, CDR2 SYDVKM. CDR3 nucleotides: TGTGCCAGCACCCTGGGGGGGGTTGCCTACGAGCAGTACTTC. This translates into CASTLGGVAYEQYF.

The CDR3 sequence is CASSYKGATNEKLFF. CDR3 in DNA: TGTGCCAGCAGTTACAAGGGCGCAACTAATGAAAAACTGTTTTTT. The chain employs TRBV28 and TRBJ1-4, with no clear D. Trimming removed 4 bases from V and 0 bases from J, with 9 bases in between. This CDR3 has 15 residues. Germline CDR1 MDHEN, CDR2 SYDVKM.

CDR3 sequence: CASSPAARNSPLHF. CDR3 in DNA: TGTGCCAGCTCACCAGCAGCCAGGAATTCACCCCTCCACTTT. The chain recombines TRBV18 with TRBJ1-6; D uncertain. The V end was cut by 2 bases, the J end by 7 bases, with 9 bases between. The CDR3 extends over 14 amino acids. Per germline, CDR1 KGHSH and CDR2 LQKENI.

This chain uses TRBV15 with TRBJ2-1; perhaps D is TRBD1 or TRBD2 (5 bases each). The CDR3 length is 13 residues. From germline, CDR1 is LNHNV and CDR2 YYDKDF (reference sequence). V dropped 1 base and J dropped 7 bases, with 8 bases sitting between them. CDR3 sequence: CATSRVGDNEQFF. CDR3 DNA: TGTGCCACCAGCAGAGTGGGGGATAATGAGCAGTTCTTC.

A few counts support this clone. V is TRBV7-8 and J is TRBJ1-2, with 7 bases lining up with TRBD1. The germline CDR1 and CDR2 sequences are SGHVS and FQNEAQ. The CDR3 covers 13 residues. V trimming: 4 bases; J trimming: 7 bases; junction bases outside the gene matches: 6. The CDR3 loop reads CASSSSQGIGYTF. As DNA, the CDR3 is TGTGCCAGCAGCTCCTCACAGGGGATTGGCTACACCTTC.

The chain recombines TRBV7-6 with TRBJ2-7; no reliable D call. CDR1 SGHVS and CDR2 FNYEAQ come from the germline V gene. CDR3 size: 13 residues. V was cut by 5 bases and J by 2 bases, with 10 bases left in between. The DNA of the CDR3 is TGTGCCAGCAGCCGAGGAAGCCCCTACGAGCAGTACTTC. Translation gives CASSRGSPYEQYF.

The gene calls are TRBV28 and TRBJ2-2; D might be TRBD1 (5 bases). CDR3 length: 18 residues. Germline CDR1 and CDR2: MDHEN and SYDVKM. The germline V and J ends were trimmed by 6 bases and 8 bases, with 28 bases remaining between them. The CDR3 reads CASSSPGTGALGSGELFF. CDR3 DNA sequence: TGTGCCAGCAGCTCCCCCGGTACTGGGGCTCTAGGTAGTGGGGAGCTGTTTTTT.